The 9 T cell receptor beta chains below were found in one sample sequenced in a study of cytomegalovirus exposure and HLA in healthy donors. The PCR made use of 60 Vbeta and 13 Jbeta primers. Sequencing used immunoSEQ multiplex PCR; TCRdb keeps in-frame clones, though not all of them. This table holds around 64,000 clones, about 69% found once. Sequencing was done on a sample of PBMCs. The origin of the receptors is a man aged 25 to 45 in good health and CMV-seropositive.

The chain links TRBV19 to TRBJ2-7, with 7 bases that match TRBD1. Looked up from germline, CDR1 is LNHDA and CDR2 is SQIVND (reference sequence). CDR3 length: 15 amino acids. V lost 5 bases, J lost 2 bases, and 9 bases stayed unmatched. The CDR3 sequence is CASSARGDRAYEQYF. In DNA form, the CDR3 reads TGTGCCAGTAGTGCCCGGGGTGACAGGGCCTACGAGCAGTACTTC.

This chain links TRBV6-1 with TRBJ2-7, with D possibly matching TRBD1 (6 bases). Germline CDR1 and CDR2: MNHNS and SASEGT. This CDR3 contains 10 residues. V lost 7 bases and J lost 6, with 7 bases in between. CDR3 loop: CASIGGEQYF. The CDR3 DNA reads TGTGCCAGCATAGGGGGCGAGCAGTACTTC.

The gene calls are TRBV29-1 and TRBJ1-3, with D uncertain. CDR3 length: 12 amino acids. CDR1 and CDR2 from the germline V gene are SQVTM and ANQGSEA. V was clipped by 2 bases and J by 4 bases, with 6 bases between them. CDR3 region: CSVESGGNTIYF. CDR3 nucleotide sequence: TGCAGCGTTGAATCAGGAGGAAACACCATATATTTT. The full variable domain, its missing parts supplied by reference TRBV29-1 and TRBJ1-3, is SAVISQKPSRDICQRGTSLTIQCQVDSQVTMMFWYRQQPGQSLTLIATANQGSEATYESGFVIDKFPISRPNLTFSTLTVSNMSPEDSSIYLCSVESGGNTIYFGEGSWLTVV.

The gene calls are TRBV5-5 and TRBJ2-7; 10 bases align to TRBD1. CDR3 length equals 16 residues. CDR1 SGHKS and CDR2 YYEKEE come from the germline V gene (reference sequence). V was clipped by 4 bases and J by 1 base; unmatched bases: 8. The CDR3 DNA follows: TGTGCCAGCAGCCCCCCGGGACAGGGGATTTCCTACGAGCAGTACTTC. It codes for CASSPPGQGISYEQYF. Full variable domain (remainder filled in from reference TRBV5-5 and TRBJ2-7): DAGVTQSPTHLIKTRGQQVTLRCSPISGHKSVSWYQQVLGQGPQFIFQYYEKEERGRGNFPDRFSARQFPNYSSELNVNALLLGDSALYLCASSPPGQGISYEQYFGPGTRLTVT.

Only a few counts were recorded for this clone. The chain employs TRBV10-3 and TRBJ2-7, with 8 bases aligning to TRBD1. The CDR3 has 13 residues. Germline assignment: CDR1 ENHRY and CDR2 SYGVKD. With 6 bases clipped from V and 7 bases from J, the junction kept 8 bases outside the gene matches. The CDR3, as DNA: TGTGCCATCAGGGGACAGGACTCATGGGAGCAGTACTTC. Translating gives CAIRGQDSWEQYF.

The chain recombines TRBV9 with TRBJ1-2, with 7 positions matching TRBD1. Germline assignment: CDR1 SGDLS and CDR2 YYNGEE. The CDR3 is made up of 12 amino acids. Germline trimming cut 4 bases from V and 8 bases from J; bases unmatched to any gene: 5. DNA for the CDR3: TGTGCCAGCAGCCCAGACAGGGACGGCTACACCTTC. Translated: CASSPDRDGYTF.

This chain joins TRBV6-4 and TRBJ2-3; D call uncertain. The CDR3 covers 15 residues. Germline V gene data show CDR1 as MRHNA and CDR2 as SNTAGT. V was clipped by 0 bases and J by 2 bases, with 9 bases between them. The CDR3 DNA reads as TGTGCCAGCAGTGACTCGGAGATCTCCACAGATACGCAGTATTTT. This encodes CASSDSEISTDTQYF.

This rearrangement joins TRBV10-1 to TRBJ1-2, with 7 bases identical to TRBD1. J gave up 4 bases and V 2 bases, and 4 bases lay outside the gene matches. The CDR3 has 14 amino acids. Germline V gene lookup returns CDR1 WNHNN and CDR2 SYGVQD (reference sequence). CDR3 loop: CASSEEGAGYGYTF. CDR3 in DNA: TGCGCCAGCAGTGAGGAGGGGGCGGGCTATGGCTACACCTTC.

The chain joins TRBV29-1 to TRBJ2-7, with 8 positions matching TRBD1. V was clipped by 1 base and J by 4 bases; unmatched bases: 0. The CDR3 has 12 residues. In germline, CDR1 is SQVTM, CDR2 ANQGSEA. CDR3 coding DNA: TGCAGCGTTGAAGGGACAGGGTACGAGCAGTACTTC. As protein: CSVEGTGYEQYF.